The present TCR beta chain was sequenced within a study of blood T cell repertoires in COVID-19. Study overall: T cells, B-cell-depleted T cells, or PBMCs provided the cDNA or gDNA that served as material.

Trimming took 7 bases from V and 4 from J, leaving 10 bases between them. There are 13 residues in the CDR3. Germline lookup yields CDR1 MGHDK and CDR2 SYGVNS. The authors' processing: By means of reference gene primer amplification, nucleated cell counts were estimated. Assay: immunoSEQ multiplex PCR; the TCRdb copy retains only in-frame clones and omits some. V and J calls and clone size are those listed in that table; D and trimming were worked out from the DNA. This table has some 96,000 clones, just under 85% appearing once. Material for sequencing was peripheral blood. The clonotype originates from a man aged 45-60 years with active or convalescent COVID-19. V gene TRBV25-1 combines with J gene TRBJ1-4; possibly TRBD1 for D (5 bases). The CDR3 bases are TGTGCCAGCATCGTTACAGGTAATGAAAAACTGTTTTTT. Encoded protein: CASIVTGNEKLFF.